This T cell receptor beta chain was profiled in a study of response to subunit inactivated influenza vaccine. The ends were cut back, 5 bases at V and 10 bases at J, with 13 bases in the middle. This CDR3 is 12 amino acids long. Germline CDR1 reads SGDLS; CDR2 reads YYNGEE. Remarks on this clonotype: No antigen is known for it.

MiXCR, applied by TCRdb to the RT-PCR reads, yields one record per CDR3 protein. The repertoire holds around 520,000 distinct CDR3 sequences, 25% seen once, with 1.5% to 2% in the top ten. Findings and limits, study-wide: Few new T cells, the authors suggested, are recruited by each seasonal influenza vaccination.

The genes are TRBV9 and TRBJ2-1; D remains ambiguous. This clonotype originated in a man in his fifties who received an inactivated influenza vaccine. The sequences come from CD4+ T cells sorted from PBMCs, collected roughly 5 days after vaccination. The CDR3 DNA is TGTGCCAGCAGGGCGTCTGCCGGGGAGCAGTTCTTC. This sequence encodes CASRASAGEQFF. The full variable domain, in which reference TRBV9 and TRBJ2-1 provide the parts outside the CDR3, is DSGVTQTPKHLITATGQRVTLRCSPRSGDLSVYWYQQSLDQGLQFLIQYYNGEERAKGNILERFSAQQFPDLHSELNLSSLELGDSALYFCASRASAGEQFFGPGTRLTVL.